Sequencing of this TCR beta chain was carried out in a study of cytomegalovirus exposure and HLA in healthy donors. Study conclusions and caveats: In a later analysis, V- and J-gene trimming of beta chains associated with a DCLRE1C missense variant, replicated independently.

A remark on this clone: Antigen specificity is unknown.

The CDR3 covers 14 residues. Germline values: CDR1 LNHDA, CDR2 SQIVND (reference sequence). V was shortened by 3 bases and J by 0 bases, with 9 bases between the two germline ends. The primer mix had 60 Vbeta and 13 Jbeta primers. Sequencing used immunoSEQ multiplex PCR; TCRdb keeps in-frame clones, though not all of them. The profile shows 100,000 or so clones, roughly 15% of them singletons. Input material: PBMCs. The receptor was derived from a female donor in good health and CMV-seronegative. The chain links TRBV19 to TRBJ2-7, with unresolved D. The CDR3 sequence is CASSIRPGSYEQYF. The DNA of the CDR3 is TGTGCCAGTAGTATTCGCCCCGGCTCCTACGAGCAGTACTTC. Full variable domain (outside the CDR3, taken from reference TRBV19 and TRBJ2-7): DGGITQSPKYLFRKEGQNVTLSCEQNLNHDAMYWYRQDPGQGLRLIYYSQIVNDFQKGDIAEGYSVSREKKESFPLTVTSAQKNPTAFYLCASSIRPGSYEQYFGPGTRLTVT.